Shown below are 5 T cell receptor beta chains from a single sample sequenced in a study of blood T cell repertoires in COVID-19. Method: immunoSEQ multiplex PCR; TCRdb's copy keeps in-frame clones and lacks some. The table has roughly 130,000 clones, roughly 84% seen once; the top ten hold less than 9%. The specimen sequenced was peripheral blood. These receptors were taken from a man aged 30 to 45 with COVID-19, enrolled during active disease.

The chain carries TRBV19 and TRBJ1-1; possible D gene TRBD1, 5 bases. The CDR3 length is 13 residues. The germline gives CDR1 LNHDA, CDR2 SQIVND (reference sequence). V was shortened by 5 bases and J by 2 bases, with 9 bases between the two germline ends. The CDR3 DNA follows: TGTGCCAGTAGTGCCACAGGAAACACTGAAGCTTTCTTT. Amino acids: CASSATGNTEAFF.

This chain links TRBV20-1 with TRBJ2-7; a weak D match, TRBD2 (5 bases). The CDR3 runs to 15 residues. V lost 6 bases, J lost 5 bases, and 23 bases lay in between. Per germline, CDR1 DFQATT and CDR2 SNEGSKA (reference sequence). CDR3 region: CSASSLTDSWDEQYF. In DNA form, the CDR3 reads TGCAGTGCGAGTTCTTTGACGGACTCTTGGGACGAGCAGTACTTC.

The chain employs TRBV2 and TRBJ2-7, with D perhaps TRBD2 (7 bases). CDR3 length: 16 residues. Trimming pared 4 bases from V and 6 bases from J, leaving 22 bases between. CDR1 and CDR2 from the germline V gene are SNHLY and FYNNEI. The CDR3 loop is CASSVSRDTGGGEQYF. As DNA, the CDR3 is TGTGCCAGCAGTGTCTCCCGGGACACGGGGGGCGGCGAGCAGTACTTC.

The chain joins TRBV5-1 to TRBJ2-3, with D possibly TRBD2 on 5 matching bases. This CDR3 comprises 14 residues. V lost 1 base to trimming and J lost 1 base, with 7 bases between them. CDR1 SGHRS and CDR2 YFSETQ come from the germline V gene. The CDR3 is CASSLRTRTDTQYF. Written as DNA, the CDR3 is TGCGCCAGCAGCTTGAGGACTCGCACAGATACGCAGTATTTT. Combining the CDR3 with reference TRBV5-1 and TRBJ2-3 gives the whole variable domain KAGVTQTPRYLIKTRGQQVTLSCSPISGHRSVSWYQQTPGQGLQFLFEYFSETQRNKGNFPGRFSGRQFSNSRSEMNVSTLELGDSALYLCASSLRTRTDTQYFGPGTRLTVL.

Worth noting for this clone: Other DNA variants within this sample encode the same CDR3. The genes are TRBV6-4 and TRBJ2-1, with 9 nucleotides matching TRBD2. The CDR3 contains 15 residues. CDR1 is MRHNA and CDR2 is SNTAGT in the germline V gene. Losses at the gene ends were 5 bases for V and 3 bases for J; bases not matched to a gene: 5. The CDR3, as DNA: TGTGCCAGCAGTCCCGGGACTAGCAGCTACAATGAGCAGTTCTTC. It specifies CASSPGTSSYNEQFF.